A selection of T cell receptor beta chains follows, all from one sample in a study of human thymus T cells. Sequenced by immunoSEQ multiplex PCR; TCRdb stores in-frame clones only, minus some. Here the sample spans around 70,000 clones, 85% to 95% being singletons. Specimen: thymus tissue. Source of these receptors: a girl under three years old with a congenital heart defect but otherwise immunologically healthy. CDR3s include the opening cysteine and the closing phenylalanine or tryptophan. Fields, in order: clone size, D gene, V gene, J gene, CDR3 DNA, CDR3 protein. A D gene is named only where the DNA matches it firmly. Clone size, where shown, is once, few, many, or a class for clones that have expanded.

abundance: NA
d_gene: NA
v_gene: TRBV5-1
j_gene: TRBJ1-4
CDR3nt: TGCGCCAGCAGCTTGGATTGGGTGGGGGAAGAAAAACTGTTTTTT
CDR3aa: CASSLDWVGEEKLFF

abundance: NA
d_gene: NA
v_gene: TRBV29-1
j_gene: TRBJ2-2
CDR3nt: TGCAGCGTCACAGGGATTGGCGGGGAGCTGTTTTTT
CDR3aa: CSVTGIGGELFF

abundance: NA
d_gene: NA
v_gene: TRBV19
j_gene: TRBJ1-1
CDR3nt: TGTGCCAGTATCGAGACAGGAAGCCCGAACACTGAAGCTTTCTTT
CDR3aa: CASIETGSPNTEAFF

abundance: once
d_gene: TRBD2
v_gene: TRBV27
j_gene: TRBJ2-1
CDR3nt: TGTGCCAGCAGTTTGTCACTAGCGGGAGATGAGCAGTTCTTC
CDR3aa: CASSLSLAGDEQFF

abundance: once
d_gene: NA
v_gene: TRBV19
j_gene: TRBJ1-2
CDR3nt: TGTGCCAGTAGTACACAGGGAGGCTATGGCTACACCTTC
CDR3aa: CASSTQGGYGYTF

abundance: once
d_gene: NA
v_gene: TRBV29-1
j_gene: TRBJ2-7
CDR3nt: TGCAGCGTCACCGACCCGAAAAGCTCCTACGAGCAGTACTTC
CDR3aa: CSVTDPKSSYEQYF

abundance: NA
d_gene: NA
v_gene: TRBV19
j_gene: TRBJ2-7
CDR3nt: TGTGCCAGTAGTAAAATAGGGTTCATCGAGCAGTACTTC
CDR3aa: CASSKIGFIEQYF

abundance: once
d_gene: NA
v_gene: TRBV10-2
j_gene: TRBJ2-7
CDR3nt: TGCGCCAGCAGCGGACTCCACGGAAACTACGAGCAGTACTTC
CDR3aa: CASSGLHGNYEQYF

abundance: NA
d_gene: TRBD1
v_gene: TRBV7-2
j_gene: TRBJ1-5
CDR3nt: TGTGCCAGCAGCTGCGACAGGGTACAGCCCCAGCATTTT
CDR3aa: CASSCDRVQPQHF

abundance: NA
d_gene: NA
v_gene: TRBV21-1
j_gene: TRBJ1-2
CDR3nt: TGTGCCAGCAGCAAAGTGGACAGCAGCCTCTTTTACTATGGCTACACCTTC
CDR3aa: CASSKVDSSLFYYGYTF

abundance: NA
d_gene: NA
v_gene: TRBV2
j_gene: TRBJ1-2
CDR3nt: TGTGCCAGCAGCTGGGGCGCGGATGGCTACACCTTC
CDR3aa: CASSWGADGYTF

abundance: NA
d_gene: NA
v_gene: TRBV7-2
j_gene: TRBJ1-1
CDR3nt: TGTGCCAGCAGGCATACCCCAGAGAACACTGAAGCTTTCTTT
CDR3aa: CASRHTPENTEAFF

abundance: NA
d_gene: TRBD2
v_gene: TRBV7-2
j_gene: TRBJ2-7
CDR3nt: TGTGCCAGCAGCTCTTCGACTAGCGGGAGTGACGAGCAGTACTTC
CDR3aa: CASSSSTSGSDEQYF

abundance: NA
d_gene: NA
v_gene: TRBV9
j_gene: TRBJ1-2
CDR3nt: TGTGCCAGCAGCGTAGTTGGGGGAGACTATGGCTACACCTTC
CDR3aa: CASSVVGGDYGYTF

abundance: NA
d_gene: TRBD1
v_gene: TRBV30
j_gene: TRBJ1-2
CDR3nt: TGTGCCTGGAGCAACAACCGGGACAGGGGCCGGTGCTACACCTTC
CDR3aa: CAWSNNRDRGRCYTF

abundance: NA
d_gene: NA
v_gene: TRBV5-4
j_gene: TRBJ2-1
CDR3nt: TGTGCCAGCTCGTGTGGGGGAGACCCTCAGGGTGAGCAGTTCTTC
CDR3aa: CASSCGGDPQGEQFF

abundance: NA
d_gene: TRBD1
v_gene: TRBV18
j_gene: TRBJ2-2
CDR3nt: TGTGCCAGCTCACCGGGGGGGACAGGGACGTACACCGGGGAGCTGTTTTTT
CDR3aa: CASSPGGTGTYTGELFF

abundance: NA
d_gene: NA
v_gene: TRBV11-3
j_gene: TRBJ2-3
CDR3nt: TGTGCCAGCAGCTTCAAACTAGGTCCGCCAGATACGCAGTATTTT
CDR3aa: CASSFKLGPPDTQYF

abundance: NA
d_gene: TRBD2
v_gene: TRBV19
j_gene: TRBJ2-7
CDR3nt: TGTGCCAGTAGTATCGGGACCCCGGGGGGGTACGAGCAGTACTTC
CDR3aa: CASSIGTPGGYEQYF

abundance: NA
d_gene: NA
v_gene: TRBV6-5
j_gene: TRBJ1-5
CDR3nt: TGTGCCAGCAGTCCGACACCTCAGCCCCAGCATTTT
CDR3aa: CASSPTPQPQHF

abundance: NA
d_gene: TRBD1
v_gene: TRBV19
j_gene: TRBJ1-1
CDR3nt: TGTGCCAGTAGTATTTTGATTCGGGACAGGGACCACACTGAAGCTTTCTTT
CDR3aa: CASSILIRDRDHTEAFF

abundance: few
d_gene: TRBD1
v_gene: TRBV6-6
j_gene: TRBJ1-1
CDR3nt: TGTGCCATGGGGACAGGGAACACTGAAGCTTTCTTT
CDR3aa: CAMGTGNTEAFF